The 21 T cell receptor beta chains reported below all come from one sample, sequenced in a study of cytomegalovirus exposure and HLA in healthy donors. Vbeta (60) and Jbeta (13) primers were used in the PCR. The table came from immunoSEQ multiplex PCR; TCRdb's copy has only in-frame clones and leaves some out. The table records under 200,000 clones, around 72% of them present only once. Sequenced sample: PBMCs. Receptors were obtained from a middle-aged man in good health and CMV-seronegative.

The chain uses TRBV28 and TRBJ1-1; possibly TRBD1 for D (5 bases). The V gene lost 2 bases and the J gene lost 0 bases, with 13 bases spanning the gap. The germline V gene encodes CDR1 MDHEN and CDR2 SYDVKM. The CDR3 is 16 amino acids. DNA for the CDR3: TGTGCCAGCAGTTTACCCGTGAGACAGATGAACACTGAAGCTTTCTTT. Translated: CASSLPVRQMNTEAFF.

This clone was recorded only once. CDR3 nucleotide sequence: TGTGCCAGCAGCTTAAACCACGGAGCCGGGGCAGATACGCAGTATTTT. Translation gives CASSLNHGAGADTQYF. V gene TRBV11-2 combines with J gene TRBJ2-3; a weak D match, TRBD2 (5 bases). Germline V CDR1 and CDR2: SGHAT, FQNNGV. Trimming took 2 bases from V and 4 from J, leaving 16 bases between them. The CDR3 length is 16 residues.

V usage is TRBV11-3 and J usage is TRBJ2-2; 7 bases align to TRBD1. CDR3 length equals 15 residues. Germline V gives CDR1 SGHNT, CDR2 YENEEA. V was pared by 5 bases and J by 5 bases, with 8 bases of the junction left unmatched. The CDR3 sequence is CASSPPTGSTGELFF. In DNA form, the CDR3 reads TGTGCCAGCAGCCCGCCGACAGGGAGTACCGGGGAGCTGTTTTTT.

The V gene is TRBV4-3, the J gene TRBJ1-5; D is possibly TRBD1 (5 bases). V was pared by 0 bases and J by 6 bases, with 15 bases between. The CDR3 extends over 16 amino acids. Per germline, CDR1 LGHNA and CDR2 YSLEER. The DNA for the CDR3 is TGCGCCAGCAGCCAAGATTGGGGGGGTGGTAGTCAGCCCCAGCATTTT. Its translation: CASSQDWGGGSQPQHF.

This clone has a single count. Here the CDR3 reads CASSEVAGENTEAFF. CDR3 sequence (DNA): TGCGCCAGCAGCGAGGTAGCCGGGGAGAACACTGAAGCTTTCTTT. This chain links TRBV5-1 with TRBJ1-1; D ambiguous. The CDR3 is 15 residues long. CDR1 and CDR2 from the germline V gene are SGHRS and YFSETQ. V was trimmed by 4 bases and J by 1 base, leaving 14 bases between them.

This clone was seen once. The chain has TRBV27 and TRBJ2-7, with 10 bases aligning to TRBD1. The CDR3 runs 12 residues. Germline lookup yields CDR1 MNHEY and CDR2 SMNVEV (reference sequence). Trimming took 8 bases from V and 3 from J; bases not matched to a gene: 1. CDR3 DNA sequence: TGTGCCAGCCGGACAGGGGGCTACGAGCAGTACTTC. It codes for CASRTGGYEQYF.

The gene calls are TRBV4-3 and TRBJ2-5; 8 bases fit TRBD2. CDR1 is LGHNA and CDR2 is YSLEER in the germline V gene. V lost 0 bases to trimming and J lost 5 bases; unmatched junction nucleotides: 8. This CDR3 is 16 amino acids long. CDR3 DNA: TGCGCCAGCAGCCAAGAGCGAGCGGGGGATAGCGAGACCCAGTACTTC. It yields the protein CASSQERAGDSETQYF.

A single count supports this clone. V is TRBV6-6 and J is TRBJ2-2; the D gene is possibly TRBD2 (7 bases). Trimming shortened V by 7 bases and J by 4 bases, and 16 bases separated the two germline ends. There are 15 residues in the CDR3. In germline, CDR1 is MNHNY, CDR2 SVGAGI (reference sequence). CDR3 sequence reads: CASTLGGAGTGELFF. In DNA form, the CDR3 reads TGTGCCAGCACTCTTGGGGGGGCGGGCACCGGGGAGCTGTTTTTT.

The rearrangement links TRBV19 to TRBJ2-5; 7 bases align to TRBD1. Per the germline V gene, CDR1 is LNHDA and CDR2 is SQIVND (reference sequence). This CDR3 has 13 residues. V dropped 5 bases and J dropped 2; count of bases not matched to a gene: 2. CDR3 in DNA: TGTGCCAGTAGTTGGGACAGACAAGAGACCCAGTACTTC. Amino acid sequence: CASSWDRQETQYF.

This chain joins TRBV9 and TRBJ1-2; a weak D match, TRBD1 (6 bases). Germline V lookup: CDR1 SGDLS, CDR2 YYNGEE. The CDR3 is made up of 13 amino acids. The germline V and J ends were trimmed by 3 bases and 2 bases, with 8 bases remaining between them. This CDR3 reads CASSAGTNYGYTF. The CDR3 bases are TGTGCCAGCAGCGCCGGGACAAACTATGGCTACACCTTC.

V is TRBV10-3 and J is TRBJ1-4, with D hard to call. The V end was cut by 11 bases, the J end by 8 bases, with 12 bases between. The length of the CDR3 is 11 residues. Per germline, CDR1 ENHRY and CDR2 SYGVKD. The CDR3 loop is CALPGREKLFF. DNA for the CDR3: TGTGCCCTGCCGGGAAGAGAAAAACTGTTTTTT.

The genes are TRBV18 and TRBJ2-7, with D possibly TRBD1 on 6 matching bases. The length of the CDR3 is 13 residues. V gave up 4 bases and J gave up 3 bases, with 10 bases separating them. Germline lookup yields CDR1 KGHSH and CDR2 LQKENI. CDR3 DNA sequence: TGTGCCAGCTCACAGGGACAAGTCTACGAGCAGTACTTC. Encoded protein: CASSQGQVYEQYF.

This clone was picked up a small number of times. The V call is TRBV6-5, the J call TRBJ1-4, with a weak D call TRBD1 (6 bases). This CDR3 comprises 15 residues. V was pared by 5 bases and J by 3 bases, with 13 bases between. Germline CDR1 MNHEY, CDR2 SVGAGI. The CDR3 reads CASSGTGSSNEKLFF. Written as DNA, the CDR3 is TGTGCCAGCAGTGGCACAGGGAGCTCTAATGAAAAACTGTTTTTT.

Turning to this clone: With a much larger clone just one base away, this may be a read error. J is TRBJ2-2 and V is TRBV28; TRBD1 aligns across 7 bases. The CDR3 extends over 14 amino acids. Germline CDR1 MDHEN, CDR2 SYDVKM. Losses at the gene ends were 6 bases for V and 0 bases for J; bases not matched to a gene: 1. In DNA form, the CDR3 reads TGTGCCAGCAGGGGGACAGCGAACACCGGGGAGCTGTTTTTT. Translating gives CASRGTANTGELFF. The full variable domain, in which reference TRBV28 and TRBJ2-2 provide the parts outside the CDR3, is DVKVTQSSRYLVKRTGEKVFLECVQDMDHENMFWYRQDPGLGLRLIYFSYDVKMKEKGDIPEGYSVSREKKERFSLILESASTNQTSMYLCASRGTANTGELFFGEGSRLTVL.

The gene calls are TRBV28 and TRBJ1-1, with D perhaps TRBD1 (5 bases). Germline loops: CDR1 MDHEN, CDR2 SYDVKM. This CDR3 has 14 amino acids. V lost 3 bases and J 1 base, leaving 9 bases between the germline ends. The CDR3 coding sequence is TGTGCCAGCAGTTTGAGGCAGGGGAACACTGAAGCTTTCTTT. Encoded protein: CASSLRQGNTEAFF. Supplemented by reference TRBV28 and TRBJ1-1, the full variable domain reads DVKVTQSSRYLVKRTGEKVFLECVQDMDHENMFWYRQDPGLGLRLIYFSYDVKMKEKGDIPEGYSVSREKKERFSLILESASTNQTSMYLCASSLRQGNTEAFFGQGTRLTVV.

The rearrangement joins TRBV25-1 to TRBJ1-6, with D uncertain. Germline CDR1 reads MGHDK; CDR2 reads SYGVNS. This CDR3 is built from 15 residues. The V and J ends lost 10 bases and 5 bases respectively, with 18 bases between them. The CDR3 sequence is CAILARGKDNSPLHF. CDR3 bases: TGTGCCATCCTGGCGAGAGGTAAGGATAATTCACCCCTCCACTTT.

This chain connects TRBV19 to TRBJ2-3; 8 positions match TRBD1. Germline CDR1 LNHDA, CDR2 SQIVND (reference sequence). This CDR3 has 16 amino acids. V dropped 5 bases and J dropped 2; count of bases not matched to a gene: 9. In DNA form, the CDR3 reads TGTGCCAGTAGTGGCCGGACAGGGAGCGCCACAGATACGCAGTATTTT. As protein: CASSGRTGSATDTQYF.

CDR3 amino acids: CASSGDRNTEAFF. CDR3 DNA sequence: TGTGCCAGCAGTGGGGACAGGAACACTGAAGCTTTCTTT. The rearrangement links TRBV2 to TRBJ1-1; 7 bases match TRBD1. Per the germline V gene, CDR1 is SNHLY and CDR2 is FYNNEI. Trimming removed 4 bases from V and 1 base from J; junction bases left unmatched: 0. The CDR3 consists of 13 residues.

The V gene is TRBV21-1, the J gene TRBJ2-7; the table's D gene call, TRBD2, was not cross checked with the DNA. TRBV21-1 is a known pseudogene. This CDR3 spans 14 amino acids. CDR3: CASSRRTSLYEQYF. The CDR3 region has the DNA TGTGCCAGCAGCCGAAGGACTAGCCTCTACGAGCAGTACTTC.

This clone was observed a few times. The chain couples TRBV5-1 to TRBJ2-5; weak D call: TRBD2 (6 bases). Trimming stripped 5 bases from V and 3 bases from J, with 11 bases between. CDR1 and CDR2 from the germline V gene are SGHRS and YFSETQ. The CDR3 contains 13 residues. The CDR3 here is CASSPGTEETQYF. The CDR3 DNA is TGCGCCAGCAGTCCCGGGACTGAAGAGACCCAGTACTTC.

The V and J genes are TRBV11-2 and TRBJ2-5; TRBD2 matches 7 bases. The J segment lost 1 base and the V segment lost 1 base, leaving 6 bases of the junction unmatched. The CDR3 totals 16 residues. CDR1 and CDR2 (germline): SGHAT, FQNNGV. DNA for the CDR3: TGTGCCAGCAGCTTAGGTCGGGGGGTCCCCCAAGAGACCCAGTACTTC. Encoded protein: CASSLGRGVPQETQYF.